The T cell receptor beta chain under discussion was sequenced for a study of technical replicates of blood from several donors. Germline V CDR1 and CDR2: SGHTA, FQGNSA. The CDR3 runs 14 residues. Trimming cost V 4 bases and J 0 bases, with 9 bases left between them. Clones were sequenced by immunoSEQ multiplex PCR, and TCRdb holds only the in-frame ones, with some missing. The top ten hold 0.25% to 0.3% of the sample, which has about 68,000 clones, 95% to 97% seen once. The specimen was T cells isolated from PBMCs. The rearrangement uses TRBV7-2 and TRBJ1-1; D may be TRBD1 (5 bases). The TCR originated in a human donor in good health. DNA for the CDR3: TGTGCCAGCAGCTCGGGGGGAGTGAACACTGAAGCTTTCTTT. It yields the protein CASSSGGVNTEAFF.